The 17 T cell receptor beta chains presented below share a single source sample, sequenced in a study of blood T cell repertoires in COVID-19. The repertoire was sequenced with immunoSEQ multiplex PCR; TCRdb's copy has only in-frame clones and lacks some. The sample records more than 120,000 clones, 84% being singletons. Sequenced: PBMCs or T cells enriched from blood (not recorded which). The receptors shown here come from a man between 45 and 60 years old in a cohort exposed to, infected with or recovered from COVID-19 (not recorded which).

This clone was seen a handful of times. CDR3 sequence: CASTPRTGIQETQYF. As DNA, the CDR3 is TGTGCCAGCACCCCGAGGACAGGGATACAAGAGACCCAGTACTTC. This chain links TRBV6-5 with TRBJ2-5, with TRBD1 matching over 8 bases. The CDR3 covers 15 residues. Germline CDR1 is MNHEY and CDR2 is SVGAGI. The V segment lost 7 bases and the J segment 2 bases; nucleotides outside the gene matches: 9.

The chain has TRBV9 and TRBJ1-2, with unresolved D. CDR3 length equals 14 residues. CDR1 and CDR2 from the germline V gene are SGDLS and YYNGEE. Deletions cut 2 bases from V and 8 bases from J, with 16 bases between. Here the CDR3 DNA reads TGTGCCAGCAGCGTTGGAGGGATAGGGCTGGGCTACACCTTC. The encoded protein is CASSVGGIGLGYTF.

The V call is TRBV5-4, the J call TRBJ1-2; 9 bases agree with TRBD1. CDR1 is SGHNT and CDR2 is YYREEE in the germline V gene (reference sequence). CDR3 length: 13 amino acids. Unmatched junction bases numbered 4, after V lost 2 bases and J lost 8 bases. This chain's CDR3 is CASSLQGAKGYTF. The CDR3 nucleotides are TGTGCCAGCAGCTTACAGGGGGCGAAAGGCTACACCTTC.

On this clone: Other DNA sequences in the sample encode the same CDR3. V and J are TRBV18 and TRBJ2-3; TRBD1 is a possible D gene (6 bases). The CDR3 runs to 14 residues. Germline CDR1 is KGHSH and CDR2 is LQKENI. Trimming took 3 bases from V and 3 from J, leaving 10 bases between them. The CDR3 sequence is CASSPSGVTDTQYF. The CDR3, as DNA: TGTGCCAGCTCACCTTCAGGGGTAACAGATACGCAGTATTTT.

The rearrangement links TRBV12-3 or TRBV12-4 to TRBJ1-2, with D tentatively TRBD1 (5 bases). V was pared by 6 bases and J by 1 base, with 9 bases between. The CDR3 loop spans 13 amino acids. CDR3 amino acids: CASSPDSNYGYTF. CDR3 bases: TGTGCCAGCAGCCCCGACAGTAACTATGGCTACACCTTC.

The V gene is TRBV10-3, the J gene TRBJ1-1; D remains unclear. Germline V gene sequence: CDR1 ENHRY, CDR2 SYGVKD. Deletions cut 10 bases from V and 1 base from J, with 13 bases between. This CDR3 has 13 amino acids. CDR3 protein: CATRREENTEAFF. The CDR3 bases are TGTGCCACCCGACGGGAAGAGAACACTGAAGCTTTCTTT.

This chain links TRBV10-3 with TRBJ2-7; D not resolved. V lost 0 bases, J lost 3 bases, and 12 bases lay in between. Germline V gene sequence: CDR1 ENHRY, CDR2 SYGVKD. The CDR3 is made up of 15 amino acids. This chain's CDR3 is CAISESSRGGYEQYF. The CDR3 DNA reads as TGTGCCATCAGTGAGTCGAGCCGTGGTGGCTACGAGCAGTACTTC.

CDR3 sequence reads: CASSAPGTLVTDTQYF. CDR3 DNA sequence: TGCGCCAGCAGTGCCCCCGGGACACTCGTCACAGATACGCAGTATTTT. The chain links TRBV10-2 to TRBJ2-3; TRBD1 might be the D (6 bases). The V end lost 4 bases, the J end lost 2 bases, and 16 bases lay between the germline ends. This CDR3 region has 16 residues. Per the germline V gene, CDR1 is WSHSY and CDR2 is SAAADI.

V and J are TRBV28 and TRBJ1-2; the D is unclear. Germline CDR1 is MDHEN and CDR2 is SYDVKM. V dropped 8 bases and J dropped 5 bases, with 15 bases sitting between them. The CDR3 covers 13 residues. DNA of the CDR3: TGTGCCAGCCGAGGTGGGGAGTTTTATGGCTACACCTTC. It yields the protein CASRGGEFYGYTF.

This clone has a handful of counts. This rearrangement joins TRBV11-2 to TRBJ2-3, with 7 bases matching TRBD1. The CDR3 has 15 residues. Germline V CDR1 and CDR2: SGHAT, FQNNGV. With V trimmed by 3 bases and J by 0 bases, 3 bases remained unmatched. DNA of the CDR3: TGTGCCAGCAGCTTCGGGACAGCGAGCACAGATACGCAGTATTTT. This translates into CASSFGTASTDTQYF.

V is TRBV9 and J is TRBJ1-6, with D tentatively TRBD1 (6 bases). The CDR3 loop spans 15 amino acids. The V and J ends lost 0 bases and 7 bases respectively, with 11 bases between them. From germline, CDR1 is SGDLS and CDR2 YYNGEE. Here the CDR3 reads CASSVDGGRNSPLHF. DNA for the CDR3: TGTGCCAGCAGCGTAGATGGGGGCAGAAATTCACCCCTCCACTTT.

The chain has TRBV19 and TRBJ2-7; possible D gene TRBD1, 9 bases. The CDR3 sequence is 13 residues long. V lost 9 bases and J lost 3, with 15 bases in between. CDR1 and CDR2 (germline): LNHDA, SQIVND (reference sequence). This CDR3 is CASGGDRDYEQYF. CDR3 coding DNA: TGTGCCAGCGGGGGGGACAGGGACTACGAGCAGTACTTC.

This clone appeared a few times. CDR3 sequence (DNA): TGTGCCAGCAGTGCGTCAGGGGTCTCTGGGGCCAACGTCCTGACTTTC. Translating gives CASSASGVSGANVLTF. The chain carries TRBV28 and TRBJ2-6; a possible D gene is TRBD1 (6 bases). Trimming left V 5 bases short and J 0 bases short, with 11 bases between. This CDR3 has 16 residues. Germline CDR1 and CDR2: MDHEN and SYDVKM. The whole variable domain, filled in from reference TRBV28 and TRBJ2-6, reads DVKVTQSSRYLVKRTGEKVFLECVQDMDHENMFWYRQDPGLGLRLIYFSYDVKMKEKGDIPEGYSVSREKKERFSLILESASTNQTSMYLCASSASGVSGANVLTFGAGSRLTVL.

This chain links TRBV12-5 with TRBJ2-2; TRBD2 agrees at 10 bases. CDR1 and CDR2 (germline): LGHNT, FRNRAP. The CDR3 is made up of 16 amino acids. Trimming at V came to 0 bases and at J to 5 bases, leaving 3 bases not matched to a gene. The CDR3 sequence is CASGLVTSGETGELFF. The CDR3 DNA is TGTGCTAGTGGTTTGGTAACTAGCGGGGAGACCGGGGAGCTGTTTTTT.

The rearrangement uses TRBV28 and TRBJ2-7; 7 bases agree with TRBD1. The V gene end was trimmed by 7 bases and the J gene end by 1 base; junction bases not matched to a gene: 10. The CDR3 is 15 residues long. CDR1 is MDHEN and CDR2 is SYDVKM in the germline V gene. The CDR3 DNA follows: TGTGCCAGCACTCATCTCCCGGGACAGTCCTACGAGCAGTACTTC. This codes for CASTHLPGQSYEQYF.

To note about this clone: Distinct nucleotide sequences in the sample also encode this CDR3. The chain uses TRBV30 and TRBJ1-1; tentative D call: TRBD1 (6 bases). Germline CDR1 reads GTSNPN; CDR2 reads SVGIG (reference sequence). The CDR3 sequence is 14 residues long. The germline V and J ends were trimmed by 5 bases and 1 base, with 14 bases remaining between them. The chain's CDR3 is CAWGSQGSNTEAFF. CDR3 DNA sequence: TGTGCCTGGGGGTCCCAGGGGTCGAACACTGAAGCTTTCTTT.

The genes are TRBV24-1 and TRBJ2-5; D is undetermined. Trimming left V 2 bases short and J 1 base short, with 4 bases between. The CDR3 totals 13 residues. The germline V gene has CDR1 KGHDR and CDR2 SFDVKD. In DNA form, the CDR3 reads TGTGCCACCAGTGATTCTTTCCAAGAGACCCAGTACTTC. Encoded protein: CATSDSFQETQYF.